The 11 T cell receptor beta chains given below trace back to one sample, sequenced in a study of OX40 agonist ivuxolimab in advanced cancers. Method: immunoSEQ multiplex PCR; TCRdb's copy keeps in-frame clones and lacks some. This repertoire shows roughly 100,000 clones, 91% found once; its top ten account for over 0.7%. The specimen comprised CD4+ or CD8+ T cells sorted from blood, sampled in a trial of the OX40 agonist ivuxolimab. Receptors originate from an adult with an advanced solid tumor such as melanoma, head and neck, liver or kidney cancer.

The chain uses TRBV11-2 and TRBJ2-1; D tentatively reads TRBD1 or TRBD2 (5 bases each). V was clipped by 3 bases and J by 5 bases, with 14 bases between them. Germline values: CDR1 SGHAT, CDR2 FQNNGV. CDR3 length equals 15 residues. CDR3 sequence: CASSFDGARHNEQFF. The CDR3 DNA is TGTGCCAGCAGCTTCGACGGGGCTAGGCACAATGAGCAGTTCTTC.

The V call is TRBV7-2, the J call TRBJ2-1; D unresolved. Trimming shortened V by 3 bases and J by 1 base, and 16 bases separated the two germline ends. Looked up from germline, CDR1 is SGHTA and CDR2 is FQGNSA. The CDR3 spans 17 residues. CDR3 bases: TGTGCCAGCAGCTTCTACAAGTCGGCATCATCCTACAATGAGCAGTTCTTC. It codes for CASSFYKSASSYNEQFF.

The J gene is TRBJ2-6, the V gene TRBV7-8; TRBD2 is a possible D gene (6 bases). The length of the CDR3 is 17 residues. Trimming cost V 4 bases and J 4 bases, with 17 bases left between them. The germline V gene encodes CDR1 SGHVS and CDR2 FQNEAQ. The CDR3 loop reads CASSSRGTLRGANVLTF. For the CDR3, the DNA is TGTGCCAGCAGCTCGCGTGGGACTCTGAGGGGGGCCAACGTCCTGACTTTC.

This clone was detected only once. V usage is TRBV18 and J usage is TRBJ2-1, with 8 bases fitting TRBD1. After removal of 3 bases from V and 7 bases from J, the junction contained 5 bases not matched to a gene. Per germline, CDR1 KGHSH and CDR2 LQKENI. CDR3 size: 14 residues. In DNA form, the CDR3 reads TGTGCCAGCTCACCTTGGACAGGGCGGAATGAGCAGTTCTTC. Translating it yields CASSPWTGRNEQFF.

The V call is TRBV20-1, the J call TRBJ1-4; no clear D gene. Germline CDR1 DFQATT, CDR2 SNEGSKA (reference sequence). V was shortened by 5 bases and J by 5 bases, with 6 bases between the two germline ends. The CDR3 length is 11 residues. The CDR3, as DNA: TGCAGTGCTGTCAAAAATGAAAAACTGTTTTTT. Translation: CSAVKNEKLFF.

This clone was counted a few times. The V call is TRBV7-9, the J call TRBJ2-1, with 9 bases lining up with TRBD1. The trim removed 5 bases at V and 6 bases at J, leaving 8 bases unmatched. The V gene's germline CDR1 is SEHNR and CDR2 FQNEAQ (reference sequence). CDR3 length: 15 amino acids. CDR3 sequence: CASSQGDRASNEQFF. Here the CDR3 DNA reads TGTGCCAGCAGCCAGGGGGACAGGGCGTCCAATGAGCAGTTCTTC.

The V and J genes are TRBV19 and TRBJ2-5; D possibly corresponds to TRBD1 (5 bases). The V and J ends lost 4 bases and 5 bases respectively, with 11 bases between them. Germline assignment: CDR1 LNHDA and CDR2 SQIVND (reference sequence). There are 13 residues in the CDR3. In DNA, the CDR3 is TGTGCCAGTAGTAGGGGCCGTTCGGAGACCCAGTACTTC. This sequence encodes CASSRGRSETQYF.

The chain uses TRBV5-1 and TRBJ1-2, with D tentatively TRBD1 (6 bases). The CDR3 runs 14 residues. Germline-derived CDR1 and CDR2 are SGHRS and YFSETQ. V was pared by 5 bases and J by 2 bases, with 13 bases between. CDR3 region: CASRPRTENYGYTF. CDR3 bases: TGCGCCAGCAGACCTCGGACAGAAAACTATGGCTACACCTTC.

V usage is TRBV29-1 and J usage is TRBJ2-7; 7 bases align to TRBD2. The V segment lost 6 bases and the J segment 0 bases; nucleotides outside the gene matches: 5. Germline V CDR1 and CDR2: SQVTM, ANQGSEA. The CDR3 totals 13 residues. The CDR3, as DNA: TGCAGCGTCGGGGACTACCTCTCCTACGAGCAGTACTTC. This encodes CSVGDYLSYEQYF.

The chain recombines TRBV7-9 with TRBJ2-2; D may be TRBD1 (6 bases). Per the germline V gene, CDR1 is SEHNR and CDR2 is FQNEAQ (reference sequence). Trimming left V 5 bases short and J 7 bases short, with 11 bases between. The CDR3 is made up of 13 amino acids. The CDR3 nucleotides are TGTGCCAGCAGCGAACAGGGTATCGGGGAGCTGTTTTTT. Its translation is CASSEQGIGELFF.

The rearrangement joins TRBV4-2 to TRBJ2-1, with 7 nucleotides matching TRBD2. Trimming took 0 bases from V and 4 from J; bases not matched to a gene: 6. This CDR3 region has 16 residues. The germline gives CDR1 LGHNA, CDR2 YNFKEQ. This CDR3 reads CASSQDPSGAYNEQFF. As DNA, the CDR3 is TGTGCCAGCAGCCAAGACCCCAGCGGGGCTTACAATGAGCAGTTCTTC.